This T cell receptor beta chain was sequenced in a study of blood T cells in healthy people across ages. With a J-beta primer mix and a sample-barcoded 5' primer, a second PCR ran 7 to 11 cycles. TCRdb reprocessed the 5' RACE reads via MiXCR and lists one record per CDR3 protein. The sample consists of roughly 800,000 distinct CDR3 sequences, 25% to 30% of them appearing once. This clonotype was found a few times. Germline assignment: CDR1 SGHRS and CDR2 YFSETQ. Unmatched junction bases numbered 1, after V lost 2 bases and J lost 3 bases. The CDR3 covers 13 residues. This sample was also put to use in a study of T cells of mothers and their children.

The V gene is TRBV5-1, the J gene TRBJ2-5; 7 positions agree with TRBD1. Sequencing input: blood. This receptor was taken from a boy aged 10-17 years in good health. CDR3 residues: CASSFGQEETQYF. CDR3 bases: TGCGCCAGCAGCTTTGGACAGGAAGAGACCCAGTACTTC.